This T cell receptor (beta chain) was identified during a study of blood T cell repertoires in COVID-19. Study background: Some COVID-19 samples were acute and others convalescent; all came from the United States, Italy and Spain. PBMCs, B-cell-depleted T cells, or T cells were the source of the cDNA or gDNA that made up the material.

V was pared by 5 bases and J by 7 bases, with 15 bases of the junction left unmatched. This CDR3 contains 16 residues. The germline CDR1 and CDR2 sequences are SEHNR and FQNEAQ (reference sequence). Per the study methods: How many nucleated cells were present was estimated from reference gene primer amplification. TCRdb keeps only in-frame clones here, not all; method: immunoSEQ multiplex PCR. V, J and clone size derive from that table, while D and trimming were established from the DNA sequence. The sample carries 150,000 to 170,000 clones, less than 95% recorded once. The chain carries TRBV7-9 and TRBJ2-5, with 8 bases matching TRBD2. The receptor was isolated from a man between 50 and 59 years old with acute or convalescent COVID-19. The sample comprised peripheral blood. CDR3 in amino acids: CASSPRASGGSVTQYF. CDR3 DNA sequence: TGTGCCAGCAGCCCCCGTGCCAGCGGGGGATCGGTGACCCAGTACTTC.